This T cell receptor beta chain derives from a study of blood T cell repertoires in COVID-19. Study at large: COVID-19 samples collected from the United States, Italy and Spain covered acute and convalescent phases. Nucleic acid was either cDNA or gDNA, and it came from T cells, B-cell-depleted T cells, or PBMCs.

Cohorts were determined from participant-reported clinical history. Germline CDR1 and CDR2: SGHAT and FQNNGV. The CDR3 has 15 residues. Trimming cost V 6 bases and J 1 base; bases outside gene matches: 3. Using immunoSEQ multiplex PCR, the repertoire was profiled, and TCRdb retains in-frame clones only, with some absent. The sample has about 260,000 clones, about nine tenths seen once. The specimen was PBMCs or T cells enriched from blood (not recorded which). This sequence joins TRBV11-2 and TRBJ2-6; 7 nucleotides align to TRBD1. The source is a man between 45 and 60 years old who had been exposed to COVID-19. The CDR3 bases are TGTGCCAGCAGTTACAGGGGTTCTGGGGCCAACGTCCTGACTTTC. Protein product: CASSYRGSGANVLTF.